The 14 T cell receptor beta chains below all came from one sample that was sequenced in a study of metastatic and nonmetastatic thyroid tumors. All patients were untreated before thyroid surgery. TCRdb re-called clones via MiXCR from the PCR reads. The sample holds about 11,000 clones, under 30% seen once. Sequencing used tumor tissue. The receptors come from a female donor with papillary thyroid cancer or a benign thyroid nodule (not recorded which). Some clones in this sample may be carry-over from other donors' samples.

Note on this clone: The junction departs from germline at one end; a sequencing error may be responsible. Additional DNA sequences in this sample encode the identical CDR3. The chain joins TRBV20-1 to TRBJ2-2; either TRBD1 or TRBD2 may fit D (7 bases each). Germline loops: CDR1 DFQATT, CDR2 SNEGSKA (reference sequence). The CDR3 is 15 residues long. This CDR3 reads CSVPNAGGDTGELFF. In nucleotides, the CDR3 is TGCAGTGTTCCCAATGCAGGGGGGGACACCGGGGAGCTATTTTTT.

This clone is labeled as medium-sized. CDR3: CASSKGQVSYFVDEQYF. The CDR3 nucleotides read TGTGCCAGCAGTAAAGGACAGGTTAGCTATTTCGTCGACGAGCAGTACTTC. The chain uses TRBV6-1 and TRBJ2-7; TRBD1 matches 7 bases. J lost 5 bases, V lost 5 bases, and 18 bases had no gene match. Germline CDR1 reads MNHNS; CDR2 reads SASEGT. This CDR3 has 17 residues.

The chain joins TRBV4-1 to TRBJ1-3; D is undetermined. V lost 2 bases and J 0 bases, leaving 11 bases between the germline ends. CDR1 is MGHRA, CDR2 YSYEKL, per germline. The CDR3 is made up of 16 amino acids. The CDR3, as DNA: TGCGCCAGCAGCCAATCGCGGCGTAACTCTGGAAACACCATATATTTT. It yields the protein CASSQSRRNSGNTIYF.

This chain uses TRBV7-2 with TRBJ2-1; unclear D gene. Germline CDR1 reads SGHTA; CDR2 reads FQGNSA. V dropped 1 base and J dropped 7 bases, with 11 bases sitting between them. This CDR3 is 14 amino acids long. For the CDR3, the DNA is TGTGCCAGCAGCTTAGGGCAGATTACAAATGAGCAGTTCTTC. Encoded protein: CASSLGQITNEQFF. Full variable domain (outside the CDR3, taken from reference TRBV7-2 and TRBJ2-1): GAGVSQSPSNKVTEKGKDVELRCDPISGHTALYWYRQSLGQGLEFLIYFQGNSAPDKSGLPSDRFSAERTGGSVSTLTIQRTQQEDSAVYLCASSLGQITNEQFFGPGTRLTVL.

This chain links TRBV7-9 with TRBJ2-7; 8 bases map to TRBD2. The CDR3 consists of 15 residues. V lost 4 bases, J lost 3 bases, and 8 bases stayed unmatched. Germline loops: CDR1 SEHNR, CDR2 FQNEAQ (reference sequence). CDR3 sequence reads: CASSSSWSGGYEQYF. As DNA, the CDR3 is TGTGCCAGCAGCTCTTCTTGGAGCGGGGGCTACGAGCAGTACTTC.

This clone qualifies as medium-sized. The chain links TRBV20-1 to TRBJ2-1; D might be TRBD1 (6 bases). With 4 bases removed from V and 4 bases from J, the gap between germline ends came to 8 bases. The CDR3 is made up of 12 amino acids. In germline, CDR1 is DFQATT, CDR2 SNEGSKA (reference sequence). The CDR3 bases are TGCAGTGCTATAGACAGGTACAATGAGCAGTTCTTC. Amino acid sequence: CSAIDRYNEQFF.

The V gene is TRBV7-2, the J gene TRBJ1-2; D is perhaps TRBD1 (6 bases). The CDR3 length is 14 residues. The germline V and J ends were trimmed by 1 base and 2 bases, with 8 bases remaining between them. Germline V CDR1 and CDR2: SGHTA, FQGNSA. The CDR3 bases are TGTGCCAGCAGCTTAGATGGACAGAACTATGGCTACACCTTC. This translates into CASSLDGQNYGYTF.

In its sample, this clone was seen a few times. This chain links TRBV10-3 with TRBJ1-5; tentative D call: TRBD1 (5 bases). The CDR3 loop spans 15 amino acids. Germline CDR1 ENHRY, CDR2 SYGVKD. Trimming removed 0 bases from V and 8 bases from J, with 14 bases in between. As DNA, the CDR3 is TGTGCCATCAGTGAGTCCAATTTTCAGGGTAAGCCCCAGCATTTT. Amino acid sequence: CAISESNFQGKPQHF.

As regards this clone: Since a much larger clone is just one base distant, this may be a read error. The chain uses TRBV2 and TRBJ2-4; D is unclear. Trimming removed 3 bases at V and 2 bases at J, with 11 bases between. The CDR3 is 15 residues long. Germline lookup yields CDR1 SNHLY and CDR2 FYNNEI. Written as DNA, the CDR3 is TGTGCCAGCAGTGATCCGACCCCATCCAAAAACATTCAGTACTTC. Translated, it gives CASSDPTPSKNIQYF.

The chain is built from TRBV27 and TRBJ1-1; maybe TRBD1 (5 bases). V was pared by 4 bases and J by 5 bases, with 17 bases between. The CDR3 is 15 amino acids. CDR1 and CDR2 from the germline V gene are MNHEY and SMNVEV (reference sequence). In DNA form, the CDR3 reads TGTGCCAGCAGTTCCCAAGGAGGGTGGGGGACTGAAGCTTTCTTT. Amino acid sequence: CASSSQGGWGTEAFF.

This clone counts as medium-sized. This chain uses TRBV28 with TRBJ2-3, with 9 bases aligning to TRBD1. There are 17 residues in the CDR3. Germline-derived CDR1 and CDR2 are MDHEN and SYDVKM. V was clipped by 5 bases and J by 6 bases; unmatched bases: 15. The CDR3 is CASSSPGTGKTRDTQYF. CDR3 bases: TGTGCCAGCAGTAGCCCGGGGACAGGGAAGACGAGGGATACGCAGTATTTT.

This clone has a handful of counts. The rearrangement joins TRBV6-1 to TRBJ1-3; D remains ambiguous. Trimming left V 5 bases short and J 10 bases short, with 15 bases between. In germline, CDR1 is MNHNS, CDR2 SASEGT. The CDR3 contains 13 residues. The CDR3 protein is CASSLLPGETIYF. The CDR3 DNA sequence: TGTGCCAGCAGTCTGCTGCCTGGGGAGACCATATATTTT.

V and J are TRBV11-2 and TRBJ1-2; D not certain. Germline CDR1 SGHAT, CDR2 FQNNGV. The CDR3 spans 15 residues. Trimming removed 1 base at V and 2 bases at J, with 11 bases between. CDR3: CASSLVREWNYGYTF. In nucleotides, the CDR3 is TGTGCCAGCAGCTTAGTACGGGAGTGGAACTATGGCTACACCTTC. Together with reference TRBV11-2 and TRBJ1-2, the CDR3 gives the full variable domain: EAGVAQSPRYKIIEKRQSVAFWCNPISGHATLYWYQQILGQGPKLLIQFQNNGVVDDSQLPKDRFSAERLKGVDSTLKIQPAKLEDSAVYLCASSLVREWNYGYTFGSGTRLTVV.

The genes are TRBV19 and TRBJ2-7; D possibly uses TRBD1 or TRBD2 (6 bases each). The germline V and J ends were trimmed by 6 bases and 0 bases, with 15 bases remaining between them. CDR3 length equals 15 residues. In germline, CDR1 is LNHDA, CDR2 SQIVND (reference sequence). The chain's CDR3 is CASRPGAGISYEQYF. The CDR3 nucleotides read TGTGCCAGTAGACCGGGGGCTGGAATCTCCTACGAGCAGTACTTC.